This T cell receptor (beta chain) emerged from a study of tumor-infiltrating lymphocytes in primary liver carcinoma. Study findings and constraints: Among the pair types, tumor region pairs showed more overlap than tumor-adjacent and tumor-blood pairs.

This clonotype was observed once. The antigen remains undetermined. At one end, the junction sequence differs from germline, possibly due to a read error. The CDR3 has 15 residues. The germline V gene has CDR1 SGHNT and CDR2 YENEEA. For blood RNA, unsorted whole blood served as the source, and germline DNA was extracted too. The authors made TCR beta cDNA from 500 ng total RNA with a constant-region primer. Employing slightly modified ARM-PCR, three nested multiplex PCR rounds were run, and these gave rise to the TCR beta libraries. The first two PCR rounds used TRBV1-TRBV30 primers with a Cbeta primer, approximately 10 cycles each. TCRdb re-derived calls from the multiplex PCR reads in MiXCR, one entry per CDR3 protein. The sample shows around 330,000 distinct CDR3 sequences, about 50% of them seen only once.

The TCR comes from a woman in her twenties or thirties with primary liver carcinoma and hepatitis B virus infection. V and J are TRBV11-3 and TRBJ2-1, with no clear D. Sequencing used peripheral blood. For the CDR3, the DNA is TGTGCTAGCAGCTCCCCAAATCTGGAATACAATGAGCAGTTCTTT. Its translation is CASSSPNLEYNEQFF.